Listed here are 31 T cell receptor beta chains from one sample, sequenced in a study of neurological immune-mediated disorders. TCRdb processed the 5' RACE reads anew with MiXCR; each CDR3 protein has one entry. The sample comprises roughly 88,000 distinct CDR3 sequences, under 4.5% of which are singletons, and around 2.7% rests with the top ten. The sequencing sample was made of PBMCs. These receptor sequences come from a woman in her fifties or sixties with multiple sclerosis.

This clonotype has at least ten counts. V and J are TRBV5-1 and TRBJ1-5; weak D call: TRBD1 (6 bases). The CDR3 loop spans 14 amino acids. CDR1 is SGHRS, CDR2 YFSETQ, per germline. V lost 0 bases and J lost 4, with 8 bases in between. The CDR3: CASSLEGHNQPQHF. The CDR3 DNA is TGCGCCAGCAGCTTGGAGGGACATAATCAGCCCCAGCATTTT.

This clonotype was seen at least ten times. J is TRBJ2-1 and V is TRBV20-1; 10 nucleotides align to TRBD2. The V segment lost 4 bases and the J segment 2 bases; nucleotides outside the gene matches: 17. The length of the CDR3 is 19 residues. Germline-derived CDR1 and CDR2 are DFQATT and SNEGSKA (reference sequence). The CDR3 protein is CSAMGLNPSGGAPYNEQFF. As DNA, the CDR3 is TGCAGTGCTATGGGACTCAATCCCAGCGGGGGGGCCCCCTACAATGAGCAGTTCTTC.

This clonotype was counted ten times or more. The chain uses TRBV9 and TRBJ1-1, with D uncertain. Trimming cost V 5 bases and J 4 bases, with 12 bases left between them. Germline CDR1 reads SGDLS; CDR2 reads YYNGEE. There are 13 residues in the CDR3. The CDR3 nucleotides read TGTGCCAGCAGTTCCGGGCCCGGCACTGAAGCTTTCTTT. Its translation: CASSSGPGTEAFF.

This clonotype was found a few times. This chain connects TRBV4-3 to TRBJ2-7; TRBD2 agrees at 14 bases. CDR1 is LGHNA, CDR2 YSLEER, per germline. The CDR3 loop spans 18 amino acids. The junction had 9 bases not matched to a gene; V was cut back by 4 bases and J by 1 base. The DNA of the CDR3 is TGCGCCAGCAGCCGCCGACTAGCGGGGGGGAAGGCGTCCTACGAGCAGTACTTC. It yields the protein CASSRRLAGGKASYEQYF.

The V and J genes are TRBV4-3 and TRBJ2-3; TRBD2 aligns across 7 bases. V trimming: 1 base; J trimming: 3 bases; junction bases outside the gene matches: 7. The CDR3 is 16 amino acids. The germline CDR1 and CDR2 sequences are LGHNA and YSLEER. The CDR3 nucleotides are TGCGCCAGCAGCCAAGTTGGGAGGGGTCGAACAGATACGCAGTATTTT. Amino acid sequence: CASSQVGRGRTDTQYF.

This clonotype was detected many times. V gene TRBV6-2 or TRBV6-3 combines with J gene TRBJ1-5; D is uncertain. In germline, CDR1 is MNHEY, CDR2 SVGEGT. CDR3 length: 17 residues. Trimming shortened V by 6 bases and J by 0 bases, and 18 bases separated the two germline ends. The CDR3 DNA reads as TGTGCCAGCAGCCCTTTCCCGCCGGAAGATAGCAATCAGCCCCAGCATTTT. This gives the protein CASSPFPPEDSNQPQHF.

This clonotype has ten or more counts. The V gene is TRBV3-1, the J gene TRBJ2-1, with 10 positions matching TRBD2. V lost 4 bases, J lost 7 bases, and 13 bases stayed unmatched. This CDR3 is 17 amino acids long. CDR1 LGHDT and CDR2 YNNKEL come from the germline V gene (reference sequence). Here the CDR3 DNA reads TGTGCCAGCAGCCGCCTAGAGGGGAGCGGGGGGGCGAATGAGCAGTTCTTC. This gives the protein CASSRLEGSGGANEQFF.

This clonotype was counted many times. The chain links TRBV7-6 to TRBJ2-3, with 15 nucleotides matching TRBD2. V shed 2 bases and J 2 bases; nucleotides not matched to a gene: 5. The germline V gene encodes CDR1 SGHVS and CDR2 FNYEAQ. This CDR3 spans 18 amino acids. The CDR3 DNA reads TGTGCCAGCAGCTTAAGAGGACTAGCGGGGGGGGCCACAGATACGCAGTATTTT. Residues: CASSLRGLAGGATDTQYF.

This clonotype was observed at least ten times. The V gene is TRBV10-3, the J gene TRBJ1-2, with TRBD1 as a possible D gene (6 bases). V lost 10 bases to trimming and J lost 5 bases, with 17 bases between them. The CDR3 runs 13 residues. The germline V gene has CDR1 ENHRY and CDR2 SYGVKD. CDR3 loop: CATGTGIRYGYTF. DNA of the CDR3: TGTGCCACCGGTACAGGGATCCGGTATGGCTACACCTTC.

There are many counts of this clonotype. This chain uses TRBV29-1 with TRBJ1-2; weak D call: TRBD1 (6 bases). The length of the CDR3 is 12 residues. V lost 6 bases and J lost 5, with 13 bases in between. CDR1 and CDR2 from the germline V gene are SQVTM and ANQGSEA. The CDR3 DNA is TGCAGCGTACCCGGGACAACTTATGGCTACACCTTC. Translated: CSVPGTTYGYTF. The variable domain in full, completed from reference TRBV29-1 and TRBJ1-2, reads SAVISQKPSRDICQRGTSLTIQCQVDSQVTMMFWYRQQPGQSLTLIATANQGSEATYESGFVIDKFPISRPNLTFSTLTVSNMSPEDSSIYLCSVPGTTYGYTFGSGTRLTVV.

In this sample, this clonotype turned up many times. The chain combines TRBV21-1 with TRBJ1-1; TRBD1 is the table's D call, not checked against the DNA. TRBV21-1 is a documented pseudogene. The CDR3 is made up of 15 amino acids. The CDR3 nucleotides read TGTGCCAACACAAAGCCGGGGCAGCCGAACACTGAAGCTTTCTTT. This translates into CANTKPGQPNTEAFF.

This clonotype has at least ten counts. V gene TRBV20-1 combines with J gene TRBJ2-3; possibly TRBD2 for D (6 bases). Germline V gene data show CDR1 as DFQATT and CDR2 as SNEGSKA (reference sequence). The germline V and J ends were trimmed by 6 bases and 8 bases, with 21 bases remaining between them. CDR3 length: 14 amino acids. For the CDR3, the DNA is TGCAGTGCAACACTAGCTCTGGGCGGGGCTACGCAGTATTTT. The encoded protein is CSATLALGGATQYF.

A note on this clonotype: A much larger clone lies a single base off, so this may be a read error. This chain connects TRBV20-1 to TRBJ2-5, with a weak D call TRBD1 (6 bases). This CDR3 spans 14 amino acids. CDR1 is DFQATT and CDR2 is SNEGSKA in the germline V gene (reference sequence). The CDR3 sequence is CSARDIEGEENQYF. The CDR3 DNA follows: TGCAGTGCTAGAGATATCGAGGGGGAAGAGAACCAGTACTTC.

This clonotype was recorded at least ten times. V gene TRBV5-1 combines with J gene TRBJ2-7, with D perhaps matching TRBD2 (6 bases). This CDR3 spans 15 amino acids. V was shortened by 3 bases and J by 0 bases, with 13 bases between the two germline ends. Germline-derived CDR1 and CDR2 are SGHRS and YFSETQ. In DNA form, the CDR3 reads TGCGCCAGCAGCTCGGGTGGGGGGAGCTCCTACGAGCAGTACTTC. Translating gives CASSSGGGSSYEQYF.

As regards this clonotype: This may be a read error, as it is one base from a much larger clone. The chain joins TRBV7-9 to TRBJ2-2, with D perhaps assigned TRBD1 or TRBD2 (5 bases each). CDR1 and CDR2 from the germline V gene are SEHNR and FQNEAQ (reference sequence). The CDR3 loop spans 15 amino acids. CDR3 residues: CASSLMQGSTGEPFF. The CDR3 DNA sequence: TGTGCCAGCAGCTTAATGCAGGGCTCCACCGGGGAGCCGTTTTTT.

There are a few counts of this clonotype. A clone one base away is much larger, so this may be a read error. The chain joins TRBV7-9 to TRBJ2-5; a weak D match, TRBD2 (5 bases). The length of the CDR3 is 14 residues. The germline CDR1 and CDR2 sequences are SEHNR and FQNEAQ (reference sequence). V lost 5 bases and J lost 2, with 12 bases in between. In nucleotides, the CDR3 is TGTGCCAGCAGCCGGGGAAAGACACAAGAGACCCAGTACTTC. This encodes CASSRGKTQETQYF. The variable domain in full, completed from reference TRBV7-9 and TRBJ2-5, reads DTGVSQNPRHKITKRGQNVTFRCDPISEHNRLYWYRQTLGQGPEFLTYFQNEAQLEKSRLLSDRFSAERPKGSFSTLEIQRTEQGDSAMYLCASSRGKTQETQYFGPGTRLLVL.

This clonotype has a count of ten or more. The J gene is TRBJ2-2, the V gene TRBV6-6, with D maybe TRBD1 (6 bases). Germline lookup yields CDR1 MNHNY and CDR2 SVGAGI (reference sequence). Trimming left V 0 bases short and J 0 bases short, with 14 bases between. This CDR3 contains 18 residues. The CDR3 protein is CASSYSHYDRPNTGELFF. The CDR3 bases are TGTGCCAGCAGTTACTCGCACTACGACAGGCCGAACACCGGGGAGCTGTTTTTT.

This clonotype was counted many times. The V gene is TRBV7-2, the J gene TRBJ2-3, with 9 positions matching TRBD1. Looked up from germline, CDR1 is SGHTA and CDR2 is FQGNSA. V shed 4 bases, J shed 1 base, and the junction held 3 bases outside the gene matches. The CDR3 covers 15 residues. CDR3 loop: CASSSYRGRTDTQYF. The CDR3 DNA sequence: TGTGCCAGCAGCTCCTACAGGGGGCGCACAGATACGCAGTATTTT.

This clonotype was seen repeatedly, ten times or more. The chain links TRBV6-6 to TRBJ2-7; D is ambiguous. Germline CDR1 and CDR2: MNHNY and SVGAGI (reference sequence). V lost 8 bases and J lost 0, with 14 bases in between. The CDR3 has 14 amino acids. The CDR3 coding sequence is TGTGCCAGCGGTGAGTCAGAGAGCTCCTACGAGCAGTACTTC. It is translated as CASGESESSYEQYF.

This clonotype was observed many times. The gene calls are TRBV20-1 and TRBJ1-5; D is undetermined. V dropped 3 bases and J dropped 0 bases, with 9 bases sitting between them. Germline loops: CDR1 DFQATT, CDR2 SNEGSKA (reference sequence). CDR3 length equals 14 residues. CDR3 DNA sequence: TGCAGTGCTAGGAACGTCCTTAGCAATCAGCCCCAGCATTTT. Residues: CSARNVLSNQPQHF.

Many counts were recorded for this clonotype. The gene calls are TRBV12-3 or TRBV12-4 and TRBJ1-5, with 7 positions matching TRBD1. This CDR3 is built from 17 residues. V lost 2 bases, J lost 0 bases, and 7 bases stayed unmatched. The CDR3 DNA sequence: TGTGCCAGCAGTTTAAGACAGGGTCCGTATAGCAATCAGCCCCAGCATTTT. Residues: CASSLRQGPYSNQPQHF.

This clonotype was recorded at least ten times. This rearrangement joins TRBV11-2 to TRBJ2-2, with 7 positions matching TRBD2. V gave up 5 bases and J gave up 5 bases; unmatched junction bases: 5. The CDR3 has 14 residues. Germline CDR1 and CDR2: SGHAT and FQNNGV. The CDR3 spells CASSQRGNTGELFF. The DNA of the CDR3 is TGTGCCAGCAGCCAGCGGGGAAATACCGGGGAGCTGTTTTTT.

There are many counts of this clonotype. V usage is TRBV12-3 or TRBV12-4 and J usage is TRBJ2-3, with 10 bases aligning to TRBD2. J gave up 3 bases and V 10 bases, and 10 bases lay outside the gene matches. The CDR3 covers 15 residues. The CDR3 DNA follows: TGTGCCACCAGCCTCCAACTAGCGGGGACAGATACGCAGTATTTT. This encodes CATSLQLAGTDTQYF.

At least ten counts were recorded for this clonotype. The rearrangement links TRBV5-1 to TRBJ2-7; no clear D gene. With 5 bases removed from V and 3 bases from J, the gap between germline ends came to 12 bases. CDR1 is SGHRS, CDR2 YFSETQ, per germline. The CDR3 extends over 13 amino acids. CDR3 bases: TGCGCCAGCAGTTTCGGCCAGGACTACGAGCAGTACTTC. Its translation: CASSFGQDYEQYF.

This clonotype showed up many times. The rearrangement uses TRBV11-2 and TRBJ2-7, with D perhaps TRBD2 (5 bases). Trimming left V 7 bases short and J 0 bases short, with 16 bases between. The CDR3 has 15 residues. Germline CDR1 reads SGHAT; CDR2 reads FQNNGV. CDR3 loop: CASTIAYSSSYEQYF. The CDR3 DNA reads as TGTGCCAGCACCATAGCGTACTCTTCCTCCTACGAGCAGTACTTC.

This clonotype was counted many times. This chain links TRBV4-2 with TRBJ2-2; D not resolved. Trimming removed 1 base from V and 6 bases from J, with 21 bases in between. The CDR3 has 18 amino acids. Germline V gene sequence: CDR1 LGHNA, CDR2 YNFKEQ. The CDR3: CASSQGVPRVYISGELFF. CDR3 nucleotide sequence: TGTGCCAGCAGCCAAGGGGTTCCCCGGGTCTATATTTCCGGGGAGCTGTTTTTT.

This clonotype appeared many times. The V and J genes are TRBV7-9 and TRBJ2-1; D is undetermined. Germline V gene sequence: CDR1 SEHNR, CDR2 FQNEAQ (reference sequence). The CDR3 has 14 residues. Trimming took off 0 bases at V and 4 bases at J, with 7 bases between the two ends. CDR3 sequence: CASSLAGAYNEQFF. The CDR3 DNA sequence: TGTGCCAGCAGCTTAGCGGGCGCGTACAATGAGCAGTTCTTC.

This clonotype was found many times. The chain employs TRBV7-2 and TRBJ2-5; possible D gene TRBD2, 6 bases. Germline V gene data show CDR1 as SGHTA and CDR2 as FQGNSA. The CDR3 covers 13 residues. Trimming stripped 5 bases from V and 5 bases from J, with 12 bases between. CDR3 residues: CASSGGVLETQYF. CDR3 in DNA: TGTGCCAGCAGCGGCGGGGTATTGGAGACCCAGTACTTC.

The table lists this clonotype with many counts. The chain recombines TRBV5-6 with TRBJ1-6; 10 bases line up with TRBD1. Per the germline V gene, CDR1 is SGHDT and CDR2 is YYEEEE. The trim removed 2 bases at V and 5 bases at J, leaving 1 base unmatched. This CDR3 contains 15 residues. CDR3 sequence reads: CASSFGTGDNSPLHF. The CDR3 DNA reads as TGTGCCAGCAGCTTCGGGACAGGGGATAATTCACCCCTCCACTTT.

This clonotype appeared many times. The chain uses TRBV29-1 and TRBJ1-2; TRBD1 matches 9 bases. Germline loops: CDR1 SQVTM, CDR2 ANQGSEA. The V and J ends lost 6 bases and 8 bases, in that order; junction bases with no gene match: 7. This CDR3 region has 12 residues. Here the CDR3 DNA reads TGCAGCGTGGGGACAGGGACGGGCGGCTACACCTTC. It yields the protein CSVGTGTGGYTF.

This clonotype has a count of ten or more. V usage is TRBV12-3 or TRBV12-4 and J usage is TRBJ2-5; tentatively, D is TRBD1 (7 bases). V lost 6 bases to trimming and J lost 5 bases, with 22 bases between them. The CDR3 is made up of 16 amino acids. CDR3 protein: CASRPILRRGRETQYF. In nucleotides, the CDR3 is TGTGCCAGCAGGCCCATCTTACGCAGGGGGAGGGAGACCCAGTACTTC.